This T cell receptor beta chain is from a study of shared clonotypes between healthy human individuals. Overall study results and limits: Clonotype sharing among donors was thought likely to change with sequencing depth. Between a few donors, naive CD4 clonotypes were shared at a level of about 5%.

Looked up from germline, CDR1 is SQVTM and CDR2 is ANQGSEA. The CDR3 is 13 amino acids. This clone was detected ten times or more. Its antigen is as yet unknown. All of the donors resided in Nashville, Tennessee, and each was a Caucasian adult. Clones were read by immunoSEQ multiplex PCR, and TCRdb kept only the in-frame ones, dropping some. The sample yields around 980,000 clones, about four fifths seen once. V gene TRBV29-1 combines with J gene TRBJ2-5; D is uncertain. The J call may be faulty, since TRBJ2-7 better matches the DNA end. Material: memory CD4+ T cells from PBMCs. The subset here: CD45RA-negative fraction. This TCR derives from a young man in good health. Some clones in this sample may be carry-over from other donors' samples. CDR3 sequence reads: CSVQLRPTYEQYF. In DNA form, the CDR3 reads TGCAGCGTTCAACTACGCCCAACCTACGAGCAGTACTTC.